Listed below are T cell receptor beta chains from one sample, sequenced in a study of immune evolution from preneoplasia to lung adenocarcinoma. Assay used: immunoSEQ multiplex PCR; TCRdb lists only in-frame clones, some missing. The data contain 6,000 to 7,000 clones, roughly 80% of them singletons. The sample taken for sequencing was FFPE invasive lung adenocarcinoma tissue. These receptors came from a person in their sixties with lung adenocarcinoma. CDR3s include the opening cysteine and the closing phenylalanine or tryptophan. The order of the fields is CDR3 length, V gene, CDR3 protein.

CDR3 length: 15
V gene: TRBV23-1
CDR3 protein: CASSHPQGRNTEAFF

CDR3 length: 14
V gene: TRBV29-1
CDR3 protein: CSVPTSGVSYGYTF

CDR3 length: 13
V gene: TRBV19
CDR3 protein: CASSIFLYQPQHF

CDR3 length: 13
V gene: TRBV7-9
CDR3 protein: CASSFTQGDEQYF

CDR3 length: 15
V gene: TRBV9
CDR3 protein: CASSEGDSMSYEQYF

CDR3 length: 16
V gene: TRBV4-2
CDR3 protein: CASSPAHGTSQETQYF

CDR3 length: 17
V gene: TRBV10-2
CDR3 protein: CASSELYLLASSYEQYF

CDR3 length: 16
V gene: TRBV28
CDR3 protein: CASSLQQGMGNQPQHF

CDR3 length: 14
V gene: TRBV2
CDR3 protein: CASSLQGSGYGYTF

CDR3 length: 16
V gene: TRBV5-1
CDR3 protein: CASSLGARVNTGELFF

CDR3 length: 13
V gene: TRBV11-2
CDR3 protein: CASSRQGYYEQYF

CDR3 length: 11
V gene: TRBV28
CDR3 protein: CASRAPQVLYF

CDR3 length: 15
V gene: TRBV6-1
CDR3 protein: CASSDFGGVGTEAFF

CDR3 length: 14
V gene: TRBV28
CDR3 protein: CASFGTTRNYGYTF

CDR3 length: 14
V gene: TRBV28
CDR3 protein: CASSLSGQGTSGAF

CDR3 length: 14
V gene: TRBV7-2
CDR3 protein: CASSLNRGRETQYF

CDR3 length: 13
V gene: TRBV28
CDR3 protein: CASRQPGRETQYF

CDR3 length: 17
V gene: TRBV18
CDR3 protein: CASSSTSADSNTGELFF

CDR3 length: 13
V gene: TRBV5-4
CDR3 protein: CASRSGRGYEQYF

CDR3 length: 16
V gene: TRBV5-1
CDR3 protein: CASSSRGLTGANVLTF

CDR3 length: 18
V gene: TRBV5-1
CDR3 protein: CASSFWGTSGRTTDTQYF

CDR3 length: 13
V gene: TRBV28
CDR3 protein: CASRDSTVHGYTF

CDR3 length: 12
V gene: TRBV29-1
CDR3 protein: CSVEDHAYEQYF

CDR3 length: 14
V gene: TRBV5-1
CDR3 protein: CASSLIGNTGELFF

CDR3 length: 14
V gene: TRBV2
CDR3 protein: CASSDGTAYNEQFF

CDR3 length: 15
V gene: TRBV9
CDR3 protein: CASSVTGRDDNEQFF

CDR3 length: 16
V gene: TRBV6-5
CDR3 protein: CASSYGWTGGGETQYF

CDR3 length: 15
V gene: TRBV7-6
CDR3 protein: CASSARSSSQETQYF

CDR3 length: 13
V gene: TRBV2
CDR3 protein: CASWPGTLYGYTF

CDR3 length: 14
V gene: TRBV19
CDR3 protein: CASAVGQGHVEAFF

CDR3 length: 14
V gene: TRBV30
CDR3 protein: CAWGVQGSFGEQYF

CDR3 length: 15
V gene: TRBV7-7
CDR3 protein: CASSLGGASYNEQFF

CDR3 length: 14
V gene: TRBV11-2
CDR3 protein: CASSVRQEPVTQYF

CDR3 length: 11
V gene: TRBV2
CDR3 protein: CASSEKEYKYF

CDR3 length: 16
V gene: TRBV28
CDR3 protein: CASSLDRRRSGNTIYF

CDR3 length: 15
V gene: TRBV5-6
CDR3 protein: CASSGQGSLNTEAFF

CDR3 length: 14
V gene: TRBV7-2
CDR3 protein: CASSPALQGYGYTF

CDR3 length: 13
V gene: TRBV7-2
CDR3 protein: CASSPTGYQPQHF

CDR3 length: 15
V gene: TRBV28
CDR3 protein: CASRPRLGSNQPQHF

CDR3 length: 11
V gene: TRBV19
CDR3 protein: CASTGGNEQFF

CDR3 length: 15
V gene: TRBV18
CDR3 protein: CASSPKLTSTDTQYF

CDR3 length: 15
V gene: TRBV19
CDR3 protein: CASSPLERSYNEQFF

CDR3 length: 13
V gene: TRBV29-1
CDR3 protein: CSGGAGQSTEAFF

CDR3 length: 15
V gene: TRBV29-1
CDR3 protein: CSVEGGEGITDTQYF

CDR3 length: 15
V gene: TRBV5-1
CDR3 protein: CASSLGETSRNEQFF

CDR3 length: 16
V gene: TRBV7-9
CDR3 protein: CASSLSVGTASYEQYF

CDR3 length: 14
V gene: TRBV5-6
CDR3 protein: CASSLSGDEQPQHF

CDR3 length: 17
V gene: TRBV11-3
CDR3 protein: CASSLGRGGPKGNEQFF

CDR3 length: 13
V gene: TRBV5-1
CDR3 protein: CASSRERNYEQYF

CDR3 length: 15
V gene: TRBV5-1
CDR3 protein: CASSFGTTSQETQYF

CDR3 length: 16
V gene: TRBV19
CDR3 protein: CASSIVGRALGQPQHF

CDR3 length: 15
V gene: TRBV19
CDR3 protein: CASSMDGRAGNEQFF

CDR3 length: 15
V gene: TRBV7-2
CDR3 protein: CASSQRQGVTGELFF

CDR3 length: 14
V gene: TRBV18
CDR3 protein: CASSPRDRVAEQYF